This TCR beta chain stems from a study of T cells in Graves' hyperthyroidism and ophthalmopathy. Study-wide findings and caveats: The majority of expanded thyroid clonotypes above 0.001 also appeared in blood.

The TCR beta CDR3 regions underwent amplification using RNA transcripts as the source. First-round RT-PCR targeting the TCR CDR3 was performed with the HTBI primer set. TCRdb reanalysed the multiplex PCR reads using MiXCR and keeps one entry per CDR3 protein. Among around 300,000 distinct CDR3 sequences, about an eighth were seen once, and the ten largest hold 6% to 8%. The CDR3 is made up of 18 amino acids. Diagnoses were made from clinical symptoms, serum measures (thyroxine and TRAb), thyroid ultrasound and orbital computed tomography. This clonotype was detected ten times or more. Its antigen remains unknown.

The chain carries TRBV3-2 and TRBJ2-7; the table gives TRBD2 as D, unverified against the DNA. TRBV3-2 is annotated as a pseudogene. This TCR was sampled from a young woman with Graves' hyperthyroidism that later progressed to Graves' ophthalmopathy. The material sequenced was blood. CDR3 DNA sequence: TGTGCCAGCCCCTCGGACAGCATTCGGCTAGCGGCGACCTACGAGCAGTACTTC. As protein: CASPSDSIRLAATYEQYF.